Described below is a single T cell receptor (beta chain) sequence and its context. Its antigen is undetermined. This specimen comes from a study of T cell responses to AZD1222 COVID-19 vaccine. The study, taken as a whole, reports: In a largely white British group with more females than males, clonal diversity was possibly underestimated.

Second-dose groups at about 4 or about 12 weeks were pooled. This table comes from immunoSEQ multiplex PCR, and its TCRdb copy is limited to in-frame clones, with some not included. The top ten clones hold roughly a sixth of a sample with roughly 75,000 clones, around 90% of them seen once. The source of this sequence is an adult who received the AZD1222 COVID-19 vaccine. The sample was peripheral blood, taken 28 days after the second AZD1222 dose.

The CDR3 DNA reads as TGTGCCTGGAGTGTTCAGAGACAGGGCTACACCTTC. It is translated as CAWSVQRQGYTF. This chain uses TRBV30 with TRBJ1-2, with D possibly matching TRBD1 (5 bases). The CDR3 covers 12 residues. V lost 0 bases to trimming and J lost 8 bases, with 10 bases between them. Germline V gene data show CDR1 as GTSNPN and CDR2 as SVGIG (reference sequence).